This T cell receptor (beta chain) was documented in a study of cytomegalovirus exposure and HLA in healthy donors. Study in general: In terms of ancestry, the Caucasian-associated cluster contained more than 65% of the 350 to 450 genotyped donors. Study-wide points: The study labeled around 160 TCR beta chains cytomegalovirus-associated. Indistinguishability led to the exclusion of some V segments, TRBV6-2 and TRBV6-3 included. A reported reduction in N-insertions relative to the roughly 710-donor mean was seen in an Asian-associated ancestry cluster in a later analysis.

The CDR3 consists of 16 residues. Germline V CDR1 and CDR2: ENHRY, SYGVKD. The J segment lost 7 bases and the V segment lost 4 bases, leaving 14 bases of the junction unmatched. The PCR employed 60 Vbeta primers together with 13 Jbeta primers. Sequenced by immunoSEQ multiplex PCR; TCRdb stores in-frame clones only, minus some. This table has over 110,000 clones, 70% to 85% appearing once. Worth noting for this clone: Its antigen is unidentified.

The sequence was collected from a woman aged 60-75 years in good health and CMV-seropositive. Sequencing was done on a sample of PBMCs. The V and J genes are TRBV10-3 and TRBJ2-3; 7 nucleotides align to TRBD2. The CDR3 loop is CAISGGGADEPNTQYF. For the CDR3, the DNA is TGTGCCATCAGTGGGGGAGGGGCCGACGAGCCTAATACGCAGTATTTT.